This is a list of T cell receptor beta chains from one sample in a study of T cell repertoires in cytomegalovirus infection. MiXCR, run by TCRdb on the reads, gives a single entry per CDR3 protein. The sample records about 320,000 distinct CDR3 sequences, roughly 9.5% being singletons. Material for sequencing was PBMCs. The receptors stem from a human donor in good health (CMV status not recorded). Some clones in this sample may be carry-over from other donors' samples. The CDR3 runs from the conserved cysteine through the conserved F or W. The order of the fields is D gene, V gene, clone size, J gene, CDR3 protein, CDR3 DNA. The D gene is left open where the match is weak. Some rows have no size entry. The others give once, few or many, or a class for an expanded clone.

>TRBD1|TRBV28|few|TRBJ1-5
CASSESGGRIRPQHF
TGTGCCAGCAGTGAATCAGGGGGCAGGATTAGGCCCCAGCATTTT
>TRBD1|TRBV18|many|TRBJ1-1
CASSPPGGLNTEAFF
TGTGCCAGCTCACCACCAGGGGGCTTAAACACTGAAGCTTTCTTT
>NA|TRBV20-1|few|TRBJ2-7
CSARIGGIYSYEQYF
TGCAGTGCTAGGATCGGGGGAATCTACTCCTACGAGCAGTACTTC
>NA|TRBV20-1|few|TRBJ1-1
CSASGPFMNTEAFF
TGCAGTGCTTCGGGACCCTTCATGAACACTGAAGCTTTCTTT
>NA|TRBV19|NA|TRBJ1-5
CASTISGTLNQPQHF
TGTGCCAGTACTATATCCGGGACCTTAAATCAGCCCCAGCATTTT
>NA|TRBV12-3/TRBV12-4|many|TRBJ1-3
CASSSSGPFSGNTIYF
TGTGCCAGCAGTTCGTCCGGGCCTTTCTCTGGAAACACCATATATTTT
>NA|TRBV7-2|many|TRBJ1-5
CASSSPTESNQPQHF
TGTGCCAGCAGCTCCCCGACGGAGAGCAATCAGCCCCAGCATTTT
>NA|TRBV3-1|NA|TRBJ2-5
CASSPGELVGETQYF
TGTGCCAGCAGCCCGGGAGAACTCGTGGGAGAGACCCAGTACTTC
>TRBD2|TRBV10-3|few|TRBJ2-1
CAISERLAGIHEQFF
TGTGCCATCAGTGAGAGGCTAGCGGGAATTCATGAGCAGTTCTTC
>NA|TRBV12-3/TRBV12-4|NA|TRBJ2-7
CASSLWVGGPTYEQYF
TGTGCCAGCAGTTTATGGGTTGGGGGCCCAACCTACGAGCAGTACTTC
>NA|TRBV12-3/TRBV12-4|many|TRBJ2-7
CASSEQGFDEQYF
TGTGCCAGCAGTGAGCAGGGATTTGACGAGCAGTACTTC
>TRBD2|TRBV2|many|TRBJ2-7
CASSEGPAGGVHEQYF
TGTGCCAGCAGTGAGGGTCCGGCGGGGGGGGTCCACGAGCAGTACTTC
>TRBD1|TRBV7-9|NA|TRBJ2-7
CASGQGKDEQYF
TGTGCCAGCGGACAGGGTAAGGACGAGCAGTACTTC
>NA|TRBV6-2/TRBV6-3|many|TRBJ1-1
CASSSSWGGRNTEAFF
TGTGCCAGCAGTTCCTCATGGGGGGGCCGAAACACTGAAGCTTTCTTT
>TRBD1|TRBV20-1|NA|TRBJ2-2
CSAPQDLGTGGFAGELFF
TGCAGTGCTCCCCAAGATCTCGGGACAGGGGGATTTGCCGGGGAGCTGTTTTTT
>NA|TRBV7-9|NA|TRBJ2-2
CASSLQTRTETTGELFF
TGTGCCAGCAGCTTACAAACTCGGACGGAAACCACCGGGGAGCTGTTTTTT
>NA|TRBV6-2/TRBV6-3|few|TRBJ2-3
CAGRRRGEKPDTQYF
TGTGCCGGACGAAGGAGGGGGGAGAAACCAGATACGCAGTATTTT
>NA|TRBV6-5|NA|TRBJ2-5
CASSPVIQETQYF
TGTGCCAGCAGTCCCGTCATTCAAGAGACCCAGTACTTC
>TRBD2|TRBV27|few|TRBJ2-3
CASAAAAGASDTQYF
TGTGCCTCCGCCGCGGCGGCGGGAGCCTCAGATACGCAGTATTTT
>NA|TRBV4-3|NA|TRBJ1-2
CASSQTGAVNGYTF
TGCGCCAGCAGCCAGACGGGCGCCGTAAATGGCTACACCTTC
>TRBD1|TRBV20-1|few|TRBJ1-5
CSAGDRGLSNQPQHF
TGCAGTGCTGGTGACAGGGGGCTTTCCAATCAGCCCCAGCATTTT
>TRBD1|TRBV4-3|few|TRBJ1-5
CASSQVRRTGSNQPQHF
TGCGCCAGCAGCCAAGTCCGACGGACAGGGAGCAATCAGCCCCAGCATTTT